These 27 T cell receptor beta chains came from one sample sequenced in a study of cytomegalovirus exposure and HLA in healthy donors. The PCR contained 60 Vbeta and 13 Jbeta primers. Generated by immunoSEQ multiplex PCR, the TCRdb table keeps only in-frame clones and is missing some. The data contain approximately 38,000 clones, 66% of them seen just once; the ten biggest clones take up less than 20%. The sequenced material came from PBMCs. These receptors came from a man in his fifties in good health and CMV-seropositive.

V and J are TRBV5-5 and TRBJ1-6; D is perhaps TRBD1 (5 bases). This CDR3 comprises 16 residues. V was trimmed by 4 bases and J by 10 bases, leaving 21 bases between them. Germline lookup yields CDR1 SGHKS and CDR2 YYEKEE (reference sequence). CDR3 sequence: CASSPTWQGSRSPLHF. The CDR3 DNA follows: TGTGCCAGCAGCCCGACGTGGCAGGGCAGCAGGTCACCCCTCCACTTT.

The chain is built from TRBV6-6 and TRBJ1-1; D unresolved. The CDR3 consists of 14 residues. Germline V CDR1 and CDR2: MNHNY, SVGAGI (reference sequence). The V and J ends lost 7 bases and 1 base respectively, with 13 bases between them. CDR3 DNA sequence: TGTGCCAGCACCCCGGGGTTCCAGAACACTGAAGCTTTCTTT. It codes for CASTPGFQNTEAFF.

This clone was recorded a few times. CDR3 coding DNA: TGCGCCAGCAGCTTGGATTCGGCGGGTAGTGAGACCCAGTACTTC. Its protein product is CASSLDSAGSETQYF. The chain is built from TRBV5-1 and TRBJ2-5; maybe TRBD2 (5 bases). This CDR3 is built from 15 residues. V was clipped by 0 bases and J by 5 bases, with 14 bases between them. Germline assignment: CDR1 SGHRS and CDR2 YFSETQ.

The chain carries TRBV9 and TRBJ2-7, with D possibly matching TRBD1 (5 bases). CDR1 is SGDLS, CDR2 YYNGEE, per germline. Trimming removed 0 bases at V and 2 bases at J, with 18 bases between. The CDR3 spans 17 residues. The CDR3 region has the DNA TGTGCCAGCAGCGTAGGCCCCACAGGCCTCTCTACCTACGAGCAGTACTTC. It translates to CASSVGPTGLSTYEQYF.

This clone was seen only once. This chain links TRBV10-3 with TRBJ1-1; D gene unclear. Germline V gene sequence: CDR1 ENHRY, CDR2 SYGVKD. Trimming shortened V by 6 bases and J by 6 bases, and 17 bases separated the two germline ends. The CDR3 runs 14 residues. The CDR3 nucleotides read TGTGCCATCAGACCCGCTGAAGGGAGTCCTGAAGCTTTCTTT. This codes for CAIRPAEGSPEAFF.

This chain uses TRBV15 with TRBJ1-2; D is possibly TRBD1 (5 bases). This CDR3 spans 12 amino acids. CDR1 and CDR2 from the germline V gene are LNHNV and YYDKDF (reference sequence). V lost 3 bases to trimming and J lost 6 bases, with 8 bases between them. CDR3 amino acids: CATSRQGHGYTF. Written as DNA, the CDR3 is TGTGCCACCAGCAGGCAGGGCCATGGCTACACCTTC. Combining the CDR3 with reference TRBV15 and TRBJ1-2 gives the whole variable domain DAMVIQNPRYQVTQFGKPVTLSCSQTLNHNVMYWYQQKSSQAPKLLFHYYDKDFNNEADTPDNFQSRRPNTSFCFLDIRSPGLGDTAMYLCATSRQGHGYTFGSGTRLTVV.

The rearrangement uses TRBV2 and TRBJ2-2, with a possible D match to TRBD1 (6 bases). Germline CDR1 and CDR2: SNHLY and FYNNEI. The length of the CDR3 is 16 residues. The V gene lost 8 bases and the J gene lost 1 base, with 17 bases spanning the gap. The CDR3 nucleotides are TGTGCCAGCCGGAACGCCGGGACACAGAACACCGGGGAGCTGTTTTTT. As protein: CASRNAGTQNTGELFF.

This sequence joins TRBV7-9 and TRBJ2-7; 7 bases match TRBD1. This CDR3 region has 15 residues. V trimming: 5 bases; J trimming: 3 bases; junction bases outside the gene matches: 10. Germline-derived CDR1 and CDR2 are SEHNR and FQNEAQ (reference sequence). The CDR3 protein is CASSQGQMIHYEQYF. Here the CDR3 DNA reads TGTGCCAGCAGCCAGGGACAGATGATCCACTACGAGCAGTACTTC.

The chain has TRBV18 and TRBJ1-4; D not certain. The CDR3 extends over 13 amino acids. V lost 1 base, J lost 5 bases, and 5 bases lay in between. CDR1 KGHSH and CDR2 LQKENI come from the germline V gene. Here the CDR3 reads CASSPLQNEKLFF. As DNA, the CDR3 is TGTGCCAGCTCACCACTTCAGAATGAAAAACTGTTTTTT.

As to this clone: Lacking the conserved final phenylalanine or tryptophan, this CDR3 likely reflects a read error. The J gene is TRBJ1-1, the V gene TRBV4-1, with 11 bases identical to TRBD1. The CDR3 is 16 residues long. Per the germline V gene, CDR1 is MGHRA and CDR2 is YSYEKL. Trimming cost V 1 base and J 5 bases; bases outside gene matches: 6. CDR3 region: CASSQVRTGGMTEAFV. CDR3 sequence (DNA): TGCGCCAGCAGCCAAGTTCGGACAGGGGGCATGACTGAAGCTTTCGTT.

This clone has just a few counts. This likely came from a read error, as a far larger clone is one base away. V gene TRBV13 combines with J gene TRBJ1-1; 11 bases match TRBD1. This CDR3 region has 17 residues. CDR1 and CDR2 from the germline V gene are PRHDT and FYEKMQ (reference sequence). The CDR3 spells CASSVGGQGGRNTEAFF. The CDR3 coding sequence is TGTGCCAGCAGCGTAGGGGGACAGGGGGGGAGGAACACTGAAGCTTTCTTT.

The chain is built from TRBV28 and TRBJ1-2; tentatively, D is TRBD1 (6 bases). This CDR3 is built from 13 residues. The V gene lost 5 bases and the J gene lost 4 bases, with 11 bases spanning the gap. Germline values: CDR1 MDHEN, CDR2 SYDVKM. The CDR3 spells CASSRDTVYGYTF. Here the CDR3 DNA reads TGTGCCAGCAGTAGGGACACGGTCTATGGCTACACCTTC.

The chain combines TRBV19 with TRBJ1-1, with 8 bases lining up with TRBD1. The V gene's germline CDR1 is LNHDA and CDR2 SQIVND (reference sequence). CDR3 size: 14 residues. V shed 2 bases, J shed 6 bases, and the junction held 5 bases outside the gene matches. The CDR3 spells CASSITGGFAEAFF. CDR3 DNA: TGTGCCAGTAGTATAACAGGGGGTTTCGCTGAAGCTTTCTTT.

This rearrangement joins TRBV2 to TRBJ2-4; D uncertain. Germline V CDR1 and CDR2: SNHLY, FYNNEI. V was shortened by 8 bases and J by 7 bases, with 12 bases between the two germline ends. CDR3 length: 12 amino acids. The CDR3 loop is CASSVVANIQYF. CDR3 nucleotides: TGTGCCAGCTCCGTAGTCGCGAACATTCAGTACTTC.

The CDR3 DNA sequence: TGTGCCAGCAGCCTGGACAGGGGGCGCCTGGGGTATGGGGCTTTCTTT. Amino acids: CASSLDRGRLGYGAFF. J is TRBJ1-1 and V is TRBV7-9, with TRBD1 matching 11 bases. Trimming took 5 bases from V and 11 from J; bases not matched to a gene: 16. This CDR3 is 16 amino acids long. Germline lookup yields CDR1 SEHNR and CDR2 FQNEAQ (reference sequence).

The rearrangement uses TRBV21-1 and TRBJ1-2; TRBD1, the table's D call, was not compared with the DNA. TRBV21-1 is recorded as a pseudogene. CDR3 length: 12 residues. CDR3 coding DNA: TGTGCCAGCAGGACACCGGCCTCCGGCTACACCTTC. Amino acid sequence: CASRTPASGYTF.

V is TRBV6-6 and J is TRBJ1-5, with D possibly matching TRBD1 (6 bases). This CDR3 is built from 13 residues. The V and J ends lost 8 bases and 5 bases respectively, with 13 bases between them. Per germline, CDR1 MNHNY and CDR2 SVGAGI (reference sequence). The CDR3 nucleotides are TGTGCCAGCGAAGACAGGTCTGATCAGCCCCAGCATTTT. The encoded protein is CASEDRSDQPQHF.

The chain recombines TRBV14 with TRBJ1-1; 7 bases align to TRBD1. J was trimmed by 10 bases and V by 0 bases; bases with no gene match: 5. The CDR3 is made up of 13 amino acids. Germline values: CDR1 SGHDN, CDR2 FVKESK. CDR3: CASSQDWQGGAFF. The CDR3 nucleotides read TGTGCCAGCAGCCAAGATTGGCAGGGGGGAGCTTTCTTT.

The chain is built from TRBV4-1 and TRBJ2-2, with TRBD1 matching over 8 bases. In germline, CDR1 is MGHRA, CDR2 YSYEKL. The CDR3 runs to 16 residues. The J segment lost 5 bases and the V segment lost 0 bases, leaving 5 bases of the junction unmatched. CDR3 coding DNA: TGCGCCAGCAGCCAAGAGAGTCAGGGGGCGACCGGGGAGCTGTTTTTT. Encoded protein: CASSQESQGATGELFF.

The table lists this clone with a few counts. The V call is TRBV6-5, the J call TRBJ1-6; a weak D match, TRBD1 (6 bases). V was shortened by 8 bases and J by 4 bases, with 9 bases between the two germline ends. This CDR3 spans 13 amino acids. Germline loops: CDR1 MNHEY, CDR2 SVGAGI. The CDR3 sequence: CASGGQYNSPLHF. Written as DNA, the CDR3 is TGTGCCAGCGGGGGACAATATAATTCACCCCTCCACTTT.

The chain recombines TRBV5-4 with TRBJ1-2; 9 bases fit TRBD1. The germline V gene encodes CDR1 SGHNT and CDR2 YYREEE (reference sequence). The CDR3 spans 16 residues. V shed 5 bases, J shed 5 bases, and the junction held 13 bases outside the gene matches. CDR3 sequence (DNA): TGTGCCAGCAGTTCGACCCAACAGGGGGCAGGGTATGGCTACACCTTC. This translates into CASSSTQQGAGYGYTF.

The chain uses TRBV6-5 and TRBJ1-5; a possible D gene is TRBD1 (6 bases). Germline V gene data show CDR1 as MNHEY and CDR2 as SVGAGI. Trimming pared 7 bases from V and 6 bases from J, leaving 13 bases between. CDR3 length equals 13 residues. This CDR3 is CASTKGGAQPQHF. As DNA, the CDR3 is TGTGCCAGCACCAAGGGGGGGGCTCAGCCCCAGCATTTT.

The chain combines TRBV7-9 with TRBJ2-5; D remains ambiguous. This CDR3 spans 14 amino acids. Trimming took off 2 bases at V and 2 bases at J, with 9 bases between the two ends. Germline V gives CDR1 SEHNR, CDR2 FQNEAQ (reference sequence). The CDR3 region is CASSLLTQQETQYF. The CDR3, as DNA: TGTGCCAGCAGCTTACTTACCCAGCAAGAGACCCAGTACTTC.

The rearrangement uses TRBV6-4 and TRBJ2-2; TRBD1 agrees at 9 bases. The germline CDR1 and CDR2 sequences are MRHNA and SNTAGT. Unmatched junction bases numbered 0, after V lost 4 bases and J lost 6 bases. There are 13 residues in the CDR3. The CDR3 region is CASSGQGAGELFF. The CDR3 DNA reads TGTGCCAGCAGTGGACAGGGGGCCGGGGAGCTGTTTTTT.

The chain couples TRBV5-1 to TRBJ1-6; D gene ambiguous. V lost 0 bases, J lost 14 bases, and 18 bases lay in between. Per the germline V gene, CDR1 is SGHRS and CDR2 is YFSETQ. The CDR3 has 15 amino acids. CDR3 residues: CASSLGLRDLRALHF. For the CDR3, the DNA is TGCGCCAGCAGCTTGGGTCTCCGAGACCTTCGGGCCCTCCACTTT.

CDR3: CSVGDRGLGETQYF. CDR3 bases: TGCAGCGTTGGGGACAGGGGGCTGGGGGAGACCCAGTACTTC. The V and J genes are TRBV29-1 and TRBJ2-5; TRBD1 matches at 12 bases. The CDR3 runs 14 residues. The J segment lost 5 bases and the V segment lost 4 bases, leaving 5 bases of the junction unmatched. Per germline, CDR1 SQVTM and CDR2 ANQGSEA. Filled out from reference TRBV29-1 and TRBJ2-5, the complete variable domain reads SAVISQKPSRDICQRGTSLTIQCQVDSQVTMMFWYRQQPGQSLTLIATANQGSEATYESGFVIDKFPISRPNLTFSTLTVSNMSPEDSSIYLCSVGDRGLGETQYFGPGTRLLVL.

This clone was seen just once. The gene calls are TRBV11-2 and TRBJ1-5, with 8 bases fitting TRBD1. V lost 1 base and J lost 2; bases outside the gene matches: 7. Germline V gene data show CDR1 as SGHAT and CDR2 as FQNNGV. The CDR3 extends over 17 amino acids. This CDR3 is CASSLVQGAVGNQPQHF. The CDR3 bases are TGTGCCAGCAGCTTAGTTCAGGGGGCGGTCGGCAATCAGCCCCAGCATTTT. The full variable domain, completed using reference TRBV11-2 and TRBJ1-5, is EAGVAQSPRYKIIEKRQSVAFWCNPISGHATLYWYQQILGQGPKLLIQFQNNGVVDDSQLPKDRFSAERLKGVDSTLKIQPAKLEDSAVYLCASSLVQGAVGNQPQHFGDGTRLSIL.